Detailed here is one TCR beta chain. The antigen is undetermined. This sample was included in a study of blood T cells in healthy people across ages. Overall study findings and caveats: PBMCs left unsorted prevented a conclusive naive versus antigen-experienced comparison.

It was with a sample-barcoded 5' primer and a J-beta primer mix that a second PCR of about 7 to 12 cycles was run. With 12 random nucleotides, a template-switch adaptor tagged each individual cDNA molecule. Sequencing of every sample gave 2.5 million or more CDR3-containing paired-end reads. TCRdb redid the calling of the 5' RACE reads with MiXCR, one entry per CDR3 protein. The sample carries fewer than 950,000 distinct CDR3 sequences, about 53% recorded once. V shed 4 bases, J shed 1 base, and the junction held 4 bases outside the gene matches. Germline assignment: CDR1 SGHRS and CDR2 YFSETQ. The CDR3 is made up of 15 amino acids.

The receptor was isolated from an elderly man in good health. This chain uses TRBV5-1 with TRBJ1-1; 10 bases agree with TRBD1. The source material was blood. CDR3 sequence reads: CASSPRDRGNTEAFF. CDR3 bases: TGCGCCAGCAGCCCTCGGGACAGGGGGAACACTGAAGCTTTCTTT.